Listed below are T cell receptor beta chains from one sample, sequenced in a study of CD8+ T cells in alopecia areata. Repertoires were generated with immunoSEQ multiplex PCR, while TCRdb's copy carries only in-frame clones and drops some. The top ten clones hold 15% to 20% of a sample with 140,000 to 150,000 clones, nearly 55% of them seen once. Sequenced here: CD8+ T cells sorted from blood, sampled at week 4, from a patient treated with tofacitinib. Source of these receptors: a human donor with alopecia areata. The CDR3 runs from the conserved cysteine through the conserved F or W. The D gene is left open where the match is weak. Clone size, where shown, is once, few, many, or a class for clones that have expanded.

j_call,d_call,v_call,clone_size,cdr3_aa,cdr3_nt
TRBJ2-2,NA,TRBV25-1,NA,CASSETGNTGELFF,TGTGCCAGCAGTGAAACAGGGAACACCGGGGAGCTGTTTTTT
TRBJ2-7,NA,TRBV5-6,NA,CASSPGQSYEQYF,TGTGCCAGCAGCCCAGGACAGTCCTACGAGCAGTACTTC
TRBJ2-2,NA,TRBV2,few,CASSESRLRTGELFF,TGTGCCAGCAGTGAATCCAGACTTCGGACCGGGGAGCTGTTTTTT
TRBJ2-1,NA,TRBV29-1,few,CSVAKGGVNEQFF,TGCAGCGTGGCCAAGGGGGGGGTAAATGAGCAGTTCTTC
TRBJ2-5,TRBD1,TRBV5-6,NA,CASSYWTGIETQYF,TGTGCCAGCAGCTATTGGACAGGGATAGAGACCCAGTACTTC
TRBJ2-1,NA,TRBV20-1,NA,CSQGRYNEQFF,TGCAGTCAGGGGAGGTACAATGAGCAGTTCTTC
TRBJ2-5,TRBD1,TRBV9,NA,CASSTGGEETQYF,TGTGCCAGCAGCACAGGGGGCGAAGAGACCCAGTACTTC
TRBJ2-3,NA,TRBV19,few,CASSFSSESDTQYF,TGTGCCAGTTCCTTTTCTAGCGAGTCAGATACGCAGTATTTT
TRBJ2-5,NA,TRBV6-5,NA,CASRPGHTQETQYF,TGTGCCAGCAGGCCGGGACACACCCAAGAGACCCAGTACTTC
TRBJ1-5,NA,TRBV15,few,CATSIDGDQPQHF,TGTGCCACCAGCATCGACGGTGATCAGCCCCAGCATTTT
TRBJ2-1,NA,TRBV2,NA,CASRGDLQLEQFF,TGTGCCAGCAGGGGGGACTTGCAACTTGAGCAGTTCTTC
TRBJ1-3,NA,TRBV4-1,NA,CASSFRDASSGNTIYF,TGCGCCAGCAGCTTCCGGGACGCAAGCTCTGGAAACACCATATATTTT
TRBJ2-6,NA,TRBV14,NA,CASSPHVSGANVLTF,TGTGCCAGCAGCCCACACGTCTCTGGGGCCAACGTCCTGACTTTC
TRBJ1-2,NA,TRBV2,NA,CASSDQGNYGYTF,TGTGCCAGCAGTGATCAGGGCAACTATGGCTACACCTTC
TRBJ2-3,NA,TRBV13,NA,CASSLVRDTQYF,TGTGCCAGCAGCTTAGTCCGAGATACGCAGTATTTT
TRBJ2-7,NA,TRBV4-2,NA,CASSQDTVPYEQYF,TGTGCCAGCAGCCAAGACACGGTGCCCTACGAGCAGTACTTC
TRBJ1-5,NA,TRBV13,few,CASSFAGASNQPQHF,TGTGCCAGCAGCTTTGCGGGGGCAAGCAATCAGCCCCAGCATTTT
TRBJ1-5,NA,TRBV15,NA,CATSRVGHKNQPQHF,TGTGCCACCAGCAGAGTGGGACACAAGAATCAGCCCCAGCATTTT
TRBJ1-2,NA,TRBV4-1,NA,CASSQVSQEGYTF,TGCGCCAGCAGCCAAGTTAGTCAGGAAGGCTACACCTTC
TRBJ1-2,NA,TRBV4-1,NA,CASSPGGDGYTF,TGTGCCAGCAGCCCCGGGGGCGACGGCTACACCTTC
TRBJ2-1,NA,TRBV10-3,NA,CATLDNEQFF,TGTGCCACCCTAGACAATGAGCAGTTCTTC
TRBJ1-5,NA,TRBV6-1,few,CASSEAGLNNQPQHF,TGTGCCAGCAGTGAAGCAGGGTTGAACAATCAGCCCCAGCATTTT
TRBJ2-2,TRBD2,TRBV6-1,NA,CASSDSSGGYTGELFF,TGTGCCAGCAGTGACAGCAGCGGGGGTTACACCGGGGAGCTGTTTTTT
TRBJ1-1,NA,TRBV20-1,NA,CSVWGGEAFF,TGCAGTGTGTGGGGGGGTGAAGCTTTCTTT
TRBJ1-2,NA,TRBV29-1,once,CSVEGGRHPNYGYTF,TGCAGCGTTGAAGGGGGACGGCACCCGAACTATGGCTACACCTTC
TRBJ2-5,TRBD1,TRBV30,once,CAWSVGTEPQETQYF,TGTGCCTGGAGTGTAGGGACAGAGCCCCAAGAGACCCAGTACTTC
TRBJ2-4,NA,TRBV19,few,CASSIEGTGKNIQYF,TGTGCCAGTAGTATCGAGGGCACAGGCAAAAACATTCAGTACTTC
TRBJ2-5,NA,TRBV7-2,NA,CASSFRGGQETQYF,TGTGCCAGCAGCTTTCGAGGGGGTCAAGAGACCCAGTACTTC
TRBJ2-2,TRBD1,TRBV7-9,few,CASSPPTGANTGELFF,TGTGCCAGCAGCCCACCTACAGGGGCTAACACCGGGGAGCTGTTTTTT
TRBJ2-5,NA,TRBV13,NA,CASSRPNQETQYF,TGTGCCAGCAGCAGACCCAACCAAGAGACCCAGTACTTC
TRBJ2-2,NA,TRBV7-9,few,CASSIDTGELFF,TGTGCCAGCAGCATAGACACCGGGGAGCTGTTTTTT
TRBJ2-3,NA,TRBV6-5,NA,CATSTGTDTQYF,TGTGCCACCTCGACGGGCACAGATACGCAGTATTTT
TRBJ2-6,NA,TRBV27,NA,CASSLGRSGANVLTF,TGTGCCAGCAGTTTAGGCAGGTCTGGGGCCAACGTCCTGACTTTC
TRBJ1-1,NA,TRBV7-3,NA,CASSLRQNTEAFF,TGTGCCAGCAGCTTGCGTCAGAACACTGAAGCTTTCTTT
TRBJ2-2,NA,TRBV29-1,NA,CSVTDGYTGELFF,TGCAGCGTGACTGACGGGTACACCGGGGAGCTGTTTTTT
TRBJ2-5,NA,TRBV7-9,NA,CASSLAVTGRETQYF,TGTGCCAGCAGCTTAGCGGTGACAGGGAGGGAGACCCAGTACTTC
TRBJ2-4,NA,TRBV4-1,NA,CASSQGRGNIQYF,TGCGCCAGCAGCCAAGGGCGAGGAAACATTCAGTACTTC
TRBJ2-1,NA,TRBV5-1,few,CASSLEGPPYEQFF,TGCGCCAGCAGCCTTGAGGGTCCACCCTATGAGCAGTTCTTC
TRBJ2-7,NA,TRBV5-6,NA,CASSAGGSYEQYF,TGTGCCAGCAGCGCTGGCGGGTCCTACGAGCAGTACTTC
TRBJ1-1,NA,TRBV30,NA,CAWSRGRPEAFF,TGTGCCTGGAGTAGGGGGAGACCTGAAGCTTTCTTT
TRBJ2-7,TRBD1,TRBV7-9,NA,CASSSPRQGPFWEQYF,TGTGCCAGCAGCTCCCCCCGACAGGGCCCCTTTTGGGAGCAGTACTTC
TRBJ1-5,TRBD1,TRBV19,NA,CASSTPARGPQPQHF,TGTGCCAGTAGTACCCCTGCCAGGGGGCCTCAGCCCCAGCATTTT
TRBJ1-1,TRBD1,TRBV29-1,NA,CSVEDETGSTEAFF,TGCAGCGTTGAAGATGAGACAGGGAGCACTGAAGCTTTCTTT
TRBJ2-7,TRBD2,TRBV30,NA,CAWSVFSGVYEQYF,TGTGCCTGGAGTGTATTTAGCGGGGTTTACGAGCAGTACTTC
TRBJ2-1,NA,TRBV15,NA,CATSSGDSYNEQFF,TGTGCCACCAGCAGCGGGGACTCCTACAATGAGCAGTTCTTC
TRBJ2-7,NA,TRBV6-5,NA,CASSYGEGGQYF,TGTGCCAGCAGTTACGGAGAAGGGGGGCAGTACTTC
TRBJ1-2,NA,TRBV5-6,NA,CASSPWANYGYTF,TGTGCCAGCAGCCCCTGGGCTAACTATGGCTACACCTTC
TRBJ2-1,NA,TRBV27,few,CASSLGGPDEQFF,TGTGCCAGCAGTTTAGGAGGTCCGGATGAGCAGTTCTTC